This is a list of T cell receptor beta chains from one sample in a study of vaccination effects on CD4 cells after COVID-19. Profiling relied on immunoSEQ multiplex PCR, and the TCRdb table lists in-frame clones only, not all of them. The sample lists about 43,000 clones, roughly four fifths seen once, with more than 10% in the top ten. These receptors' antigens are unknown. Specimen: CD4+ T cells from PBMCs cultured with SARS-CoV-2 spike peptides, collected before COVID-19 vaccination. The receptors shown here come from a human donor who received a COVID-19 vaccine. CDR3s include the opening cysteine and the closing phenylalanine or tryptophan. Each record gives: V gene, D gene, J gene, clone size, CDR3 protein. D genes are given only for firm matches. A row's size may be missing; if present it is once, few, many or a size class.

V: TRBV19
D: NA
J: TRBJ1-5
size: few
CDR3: CASIRGANGNQPQHF

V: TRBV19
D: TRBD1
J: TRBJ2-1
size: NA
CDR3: CASSIEGQGAGNEQFF

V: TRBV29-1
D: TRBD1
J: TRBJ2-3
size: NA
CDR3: CSVDEGASTDTQYF

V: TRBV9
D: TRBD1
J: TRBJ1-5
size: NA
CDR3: CASSVTGNQPQHF

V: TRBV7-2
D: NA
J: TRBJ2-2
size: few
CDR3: CASSLGRNTGELFF

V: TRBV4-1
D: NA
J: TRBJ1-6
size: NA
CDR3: CASSQDRDTALYNSPLHF

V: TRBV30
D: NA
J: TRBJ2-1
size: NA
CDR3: CAWSVTGTNEQFF

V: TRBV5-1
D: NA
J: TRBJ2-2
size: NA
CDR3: CASSLREVGELFF

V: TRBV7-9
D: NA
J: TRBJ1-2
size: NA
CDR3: CASSLSRGSNYGYTF

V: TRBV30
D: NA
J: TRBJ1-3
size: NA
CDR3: CAWKGGGSSGNTIYF

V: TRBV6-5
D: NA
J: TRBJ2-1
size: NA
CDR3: CASIRTDYNEQFF

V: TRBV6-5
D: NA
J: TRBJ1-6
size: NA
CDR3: CASSYDGASSSPLHF

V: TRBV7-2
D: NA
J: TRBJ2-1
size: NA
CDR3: CASSLQGGNSYNEQFF

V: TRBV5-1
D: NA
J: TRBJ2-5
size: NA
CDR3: CASAYGGPKGTQYF

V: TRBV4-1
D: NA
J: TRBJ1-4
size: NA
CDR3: CASSQGYSRGWGEKLFF

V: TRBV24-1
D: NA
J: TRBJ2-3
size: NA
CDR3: CATSDFARGTDTQYF

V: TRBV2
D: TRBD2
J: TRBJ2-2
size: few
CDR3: CASRVAGGTTGELFF

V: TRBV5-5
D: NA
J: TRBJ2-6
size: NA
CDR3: CASSLGPYLSGANVLTF

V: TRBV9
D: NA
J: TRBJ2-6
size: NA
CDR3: CASSSQKGNGANVLTF

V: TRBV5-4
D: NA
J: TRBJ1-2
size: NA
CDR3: CASSSDGPFGYTF

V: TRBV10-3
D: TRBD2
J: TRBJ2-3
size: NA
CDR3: CAISEGAGGTDTQYF

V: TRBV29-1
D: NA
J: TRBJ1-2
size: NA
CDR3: CSVEGSEGGGYTF

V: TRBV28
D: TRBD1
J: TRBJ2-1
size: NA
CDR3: CASSLPTGGMGNEQFF

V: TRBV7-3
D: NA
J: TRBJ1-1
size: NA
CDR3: CASSLQGTGTEAFF

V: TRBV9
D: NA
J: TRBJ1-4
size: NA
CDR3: CASSSGGGQGEKLFF

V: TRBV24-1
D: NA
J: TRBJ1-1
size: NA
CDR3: CATSDDRGNTEAFF

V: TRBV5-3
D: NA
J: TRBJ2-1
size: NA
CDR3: CARSFPPGAYYNEQFF

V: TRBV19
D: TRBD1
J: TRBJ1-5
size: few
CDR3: CASSKQGGNNQPQHF

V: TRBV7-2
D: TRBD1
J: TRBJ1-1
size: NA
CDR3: CASSWTGQDNTEAFF

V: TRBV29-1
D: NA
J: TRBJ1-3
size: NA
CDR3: CSAAAVSGNTIYF

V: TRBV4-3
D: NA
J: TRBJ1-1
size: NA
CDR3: CASSQDGGYTEAFF